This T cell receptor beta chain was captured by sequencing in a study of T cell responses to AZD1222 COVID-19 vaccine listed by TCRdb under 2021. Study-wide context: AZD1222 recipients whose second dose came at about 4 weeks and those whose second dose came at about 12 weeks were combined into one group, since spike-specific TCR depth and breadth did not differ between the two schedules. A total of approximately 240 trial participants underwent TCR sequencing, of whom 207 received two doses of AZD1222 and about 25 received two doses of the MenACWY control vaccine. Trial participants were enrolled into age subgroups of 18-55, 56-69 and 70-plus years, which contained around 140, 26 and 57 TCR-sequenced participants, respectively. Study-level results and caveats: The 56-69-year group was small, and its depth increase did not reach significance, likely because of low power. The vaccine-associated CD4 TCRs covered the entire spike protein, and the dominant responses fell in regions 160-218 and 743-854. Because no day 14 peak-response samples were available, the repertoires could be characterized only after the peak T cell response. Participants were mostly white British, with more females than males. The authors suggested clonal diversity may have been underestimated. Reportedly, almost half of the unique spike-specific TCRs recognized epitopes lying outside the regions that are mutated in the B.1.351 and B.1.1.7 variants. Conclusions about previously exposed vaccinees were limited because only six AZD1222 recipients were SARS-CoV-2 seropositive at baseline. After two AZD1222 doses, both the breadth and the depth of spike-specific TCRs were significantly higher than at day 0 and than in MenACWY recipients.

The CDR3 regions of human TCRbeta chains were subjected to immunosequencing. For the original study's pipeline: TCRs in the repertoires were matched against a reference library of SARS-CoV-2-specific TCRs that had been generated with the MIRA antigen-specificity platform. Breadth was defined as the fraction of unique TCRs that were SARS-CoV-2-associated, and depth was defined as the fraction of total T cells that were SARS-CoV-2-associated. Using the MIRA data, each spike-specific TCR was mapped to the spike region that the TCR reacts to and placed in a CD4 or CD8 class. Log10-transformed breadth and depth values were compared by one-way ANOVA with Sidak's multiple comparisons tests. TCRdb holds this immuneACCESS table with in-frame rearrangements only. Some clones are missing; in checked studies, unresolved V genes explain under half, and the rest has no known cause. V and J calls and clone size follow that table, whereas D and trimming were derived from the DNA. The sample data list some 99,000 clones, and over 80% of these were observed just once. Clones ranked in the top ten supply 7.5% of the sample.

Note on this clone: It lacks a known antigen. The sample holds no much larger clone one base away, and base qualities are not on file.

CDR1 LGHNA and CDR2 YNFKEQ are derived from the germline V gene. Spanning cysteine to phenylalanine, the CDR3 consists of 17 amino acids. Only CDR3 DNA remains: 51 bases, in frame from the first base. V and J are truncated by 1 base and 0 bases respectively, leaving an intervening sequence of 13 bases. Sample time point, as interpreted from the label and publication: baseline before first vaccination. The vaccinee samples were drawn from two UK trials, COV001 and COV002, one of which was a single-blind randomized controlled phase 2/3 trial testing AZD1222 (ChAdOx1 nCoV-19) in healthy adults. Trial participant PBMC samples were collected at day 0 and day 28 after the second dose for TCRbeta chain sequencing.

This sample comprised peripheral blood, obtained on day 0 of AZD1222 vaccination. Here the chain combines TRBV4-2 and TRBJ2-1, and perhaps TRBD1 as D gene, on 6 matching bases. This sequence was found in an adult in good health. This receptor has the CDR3 CASSQGIGQSSYNEQFF. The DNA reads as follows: TGTGCCAGCAGCCAAGGCATAGGACAGAGCTCCTACAATGAGCAGTTCTTC.